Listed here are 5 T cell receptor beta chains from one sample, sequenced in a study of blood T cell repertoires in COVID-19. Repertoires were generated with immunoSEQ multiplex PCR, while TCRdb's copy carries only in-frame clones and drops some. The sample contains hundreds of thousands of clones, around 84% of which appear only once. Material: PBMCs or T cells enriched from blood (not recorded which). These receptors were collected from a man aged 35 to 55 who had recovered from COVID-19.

The DNA for the CDR3 is TGTGCCAGCAGTCGGGACAATTCCTACGAGCAGTACTTC. Its translation is CASSRDNSYEQYF. This chain joins TRBV12-3 or TRBV12-4 and TRBJ2-7; a weak D match, TRBD1 (6 bases). Trimming cost V 5 bases and J 1 base, with 9 bases left between them. The CDR3 is 13 amino acids.

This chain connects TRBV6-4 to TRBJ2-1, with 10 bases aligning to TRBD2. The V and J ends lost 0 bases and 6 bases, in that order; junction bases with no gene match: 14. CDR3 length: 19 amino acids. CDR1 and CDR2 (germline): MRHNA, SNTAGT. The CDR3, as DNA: TGTGCCAGCAGTGACTCGATGAAAATAGCGGGGGGAGGACTCAATGAGCAGTTCTTC. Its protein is CASSDSMKIAGGGLNEQFF.

CDR3 DNA sequence: TGTGCCAGCAGCTTAAGAAGGGACAGGGGTGGCGAGCAGTACTTC. Translating gives CASSLRRDRGGEQYF. The J gene is TRBJ2-7, the V gene TRBV7-2; 10 nucleotides align to TRBD1. V was pared by 2 bases and J by 6 bases, with 7 bases of the junction left unmatched. Germline V gives CDR1 SGHTA, CDR2 FQGNSA. This CDR3 contains 15 residues.

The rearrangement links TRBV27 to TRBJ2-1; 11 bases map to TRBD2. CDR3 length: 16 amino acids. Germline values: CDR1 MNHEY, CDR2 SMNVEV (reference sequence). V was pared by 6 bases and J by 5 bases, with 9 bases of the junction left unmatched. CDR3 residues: CASSRRLAGRNNEQFF. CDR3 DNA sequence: TGTGCCAGCAGCCGCCGACTAGCGGGAAGAAACAATGAGCAGTTCTTC.

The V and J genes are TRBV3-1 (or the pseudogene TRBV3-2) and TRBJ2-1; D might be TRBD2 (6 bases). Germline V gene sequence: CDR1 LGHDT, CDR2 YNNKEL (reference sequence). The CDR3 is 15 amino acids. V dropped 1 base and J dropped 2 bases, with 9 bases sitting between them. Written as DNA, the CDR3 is TGTGCCAGCAGCCAAGTTGCTAGCGCCTACAATGAGCAGTTCTTC. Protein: CASSQVASAYNEQFF.